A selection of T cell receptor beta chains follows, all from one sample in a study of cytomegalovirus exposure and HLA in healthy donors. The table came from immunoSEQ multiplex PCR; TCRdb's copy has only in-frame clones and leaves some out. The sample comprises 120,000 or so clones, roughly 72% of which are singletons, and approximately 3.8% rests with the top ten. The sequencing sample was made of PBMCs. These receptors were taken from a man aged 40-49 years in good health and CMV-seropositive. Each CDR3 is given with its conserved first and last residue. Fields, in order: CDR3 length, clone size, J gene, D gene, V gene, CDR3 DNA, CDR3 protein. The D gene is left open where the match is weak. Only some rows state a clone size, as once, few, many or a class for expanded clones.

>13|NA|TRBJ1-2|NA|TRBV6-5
TGTGCCAGCAGTCCAACAGGGCAACAGGGCTACACCTTC
CASSPTGQQGYTF
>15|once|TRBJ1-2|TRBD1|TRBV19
TGTGCCAGTAGTATGGACACCGGGACAGGGGAACGCTACACCTTC
CASSMDTGTGERYTF
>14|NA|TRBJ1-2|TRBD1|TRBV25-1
TGTGCCAGCAGTGAAGCCGGACAGGGGTATGGCTACACCTTC
CASSEAGQGYGYTF
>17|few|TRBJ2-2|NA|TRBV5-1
TGCGCCAGCAGCTCCCTAGCCGGGACTGGAATCACCGGGGAGCTGTTTTTT
CASSSLAGTGITGELFF
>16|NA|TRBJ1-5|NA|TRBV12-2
TGTGCAAGTCGCTTAGAGGGGACAGGGGAAAATCAGCCCCAGCATTTT
CASRLEGTGENQPQHF
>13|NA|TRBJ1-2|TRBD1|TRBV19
TGTGCCAGTAGTCCGACAGGGGGTAATGGCTACACCTTC
CASSPTGGNGYTF
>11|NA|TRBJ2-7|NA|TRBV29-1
TGCAGCGTTCGGTCCGGTGACGAGCAGTACTTC
CSVRSGDEQYF
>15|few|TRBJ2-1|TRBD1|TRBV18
TGTGCCAGCTCGCCGGGACAGGGCACCTACAATGAGCAGTTCTTC
CASSPGQGTYNEQFF
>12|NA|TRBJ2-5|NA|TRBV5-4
TGTGCCAGCAGCTTGGACAGTGAGACCCAGTACTTC
CASSLDSETQYF
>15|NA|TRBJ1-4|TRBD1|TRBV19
TGTGCCAGTAGCCTTAACAGGGGGGAGAATGAAAAACTGTTTTTT
CASSLNRGENEKLFF
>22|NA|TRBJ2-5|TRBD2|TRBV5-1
TGCGCCAGCAGCTTGTGGGTTTTGACGGGGGGGCCCCAATTCCCAACCCAAGAGACCCAGTACTTC
CASSLWVLTGGPQFPTQETQYF
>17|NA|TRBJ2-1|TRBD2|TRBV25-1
TGTGCCAGCAGTCCCTTCCCGCGGGGGAGCTCCTACAATGAGCAGTTCTTC
CASSPFPRGSSYNEQFF
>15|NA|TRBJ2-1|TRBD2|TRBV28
TGTGCCAGCAGAATAACCGGGACTAGGATGACTGAGCAGTTCTTC
CASRITGTRMTEQFF
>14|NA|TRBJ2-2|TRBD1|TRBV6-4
TGTGCCAGCAGGACGGGCAGGGGGACCGGGGAGCTGTTTTTT
CASRTGRGTGELFF
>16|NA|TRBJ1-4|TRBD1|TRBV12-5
TGTGCTAGTGGGCCGGGACAGCGCGCAACTAATGAAAAACTGTTTTTT
CASGPGQRATNEKLFF
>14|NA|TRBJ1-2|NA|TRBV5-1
TGCGCCAGCAGCCGAGGGGGGGTCTCCAGTGGCTACACCTTC
CASSRGGVSSGYTF
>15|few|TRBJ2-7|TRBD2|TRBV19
TGTGCCAGTAGTGGACTAGCGGGAGGATCCGGGGAGCAGTACTTC
CASSGLAGGSGEQYF
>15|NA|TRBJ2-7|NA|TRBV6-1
TGTGCCAGCAGTTTCAATAACAGGGACTCCTACGAGCAGTACTTC
CASSFNNRDSYEQYF
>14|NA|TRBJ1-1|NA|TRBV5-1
TGCGCCAGCAGACCTCCAGGGGTTAGAACTGAAGCTTTCTTT
CASRPPGVRTEAFF
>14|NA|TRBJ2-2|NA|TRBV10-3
TGTGCCATCAGGATACAGGATCTTACCGGGGAGCTGTTTTTT
CAIRIQDLTGELFF
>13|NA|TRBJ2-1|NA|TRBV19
TGTGCCAGTAGTATTAAGACTGTAAATGAGCAGTTCTTC
CASSIKTVNEQFF
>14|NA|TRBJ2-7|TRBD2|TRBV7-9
TGTGCCAGCAGCTCTAGCGGGAGCTCCTACGAGCAGTACTTC
CASSSSGSSYEQYF
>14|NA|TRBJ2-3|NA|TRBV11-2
TGTGCCAGCAGCCGGTGGGGGGACACAGATACGCAGTATTTT
CASSRWGDTDTQYF
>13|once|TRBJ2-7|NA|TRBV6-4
TGTGCCAGCAGCAGGGAAGCAACCTACGAGCAGTACTTC
CASSREATYEQYF
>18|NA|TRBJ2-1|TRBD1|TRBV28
TGTGCCAGCAGTTTATACCCCTTGAGGACAGGCTCCTACAATGAGCAGTTCTTC
CASSLYPLRTGSYNEQFF
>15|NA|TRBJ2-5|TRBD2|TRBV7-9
TGTGCCAGCAGCGTCCGACTAGCGGGGGAAGAGACCCAGTACTTC
CASSVRLAGEETQYF
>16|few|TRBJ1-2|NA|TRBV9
TGTGCCAGCAGCACCGCGGAGGGGGGGCGCAGATCTGGCTACACCTTC
CASSTAEGGRRSGYTF
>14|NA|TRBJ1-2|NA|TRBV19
TGTGCCAGTAGTATTTTGGGAGAGCGTTGGGGCTACACCTTC
CASSILGERWGYTF
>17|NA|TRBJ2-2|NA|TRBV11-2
TGTGCCAGCAGCTTAGGAATACAGGGCGCGAACACCGGGGAGCTGTTTTTT
CASSLGIQGANTGELFF
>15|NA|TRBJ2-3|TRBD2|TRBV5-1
TGCGCCAGCAGCTTCCTTAGCGGGGGTGGAGATACGCAGTATTTT
CASSFLSGGGDTQYF
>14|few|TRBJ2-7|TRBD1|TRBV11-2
TGTGCCAGCAGTTCCACGGGACAGGGCTACGAGCAGTACTTC
CASSSTGQGYEQYF
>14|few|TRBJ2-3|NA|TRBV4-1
TGCGCCAGCAGCCAAGTCGTCTCTTCTGATACGCAGTATTTT
CASSQVVSSDTQYF
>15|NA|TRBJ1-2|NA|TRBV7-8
TGTGCCAGCAGCCCAGGATCGGCTTCTAACTATGGCTACACCTTC
CASSPGSASNYGYTF
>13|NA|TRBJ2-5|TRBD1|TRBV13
TGTGCCAGCACTCCGACAGGGGAAGAGACCCAGTACTTC
CASTPTGEETQYF
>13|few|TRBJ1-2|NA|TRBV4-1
TGCGCCAGCAGCCCGGGATTCATCTATGGCTACACCTTC
CASSPGFIYGYTF
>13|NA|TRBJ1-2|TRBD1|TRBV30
TGTGCCTGGATAACAGGGGGCGGAAATGGCTACACCTTC
CAWITGGGNGYTF
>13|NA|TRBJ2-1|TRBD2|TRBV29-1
TGCAGCGCCGGGACTAGCGGGAGTAATGAGCAGTTCTTC
CSAGTSGSNEQFF
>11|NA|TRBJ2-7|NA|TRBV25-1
TGTGCCAGCAGTCGGGTTTACGAGCAGTACTTC
CASSRVYEQYF
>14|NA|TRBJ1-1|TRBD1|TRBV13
TGTGCCAGCAGCCAATGGACAGGAGGCACTGAAGCTTTCTTT
CASSQWTGGTEAFF
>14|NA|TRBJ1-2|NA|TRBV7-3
TGTGCCAGCAGCTTGGACAGCCTGAAGGGTGGCTACACCTTC
CASSLDSLKGGYTF
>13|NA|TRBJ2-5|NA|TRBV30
TGTGCCTGGACCCCCCTCCCCGGGGAGACCCAGTACTTC
CAWTPLPGETQYF
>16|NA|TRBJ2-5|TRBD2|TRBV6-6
TGTGCCAGCAGTTACCCTGGACTAGCGGGGGGGGAGACCCAGTACTTC
CASSYPGLAGGETQYF
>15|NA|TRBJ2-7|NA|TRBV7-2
TGTGCCAGCAGCTCCCCAGTGAGGGAGCGGCGCGAGCAGTACTTC
CASSSPVRERREQYF
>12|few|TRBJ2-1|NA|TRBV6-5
TGTGCCAGCAGACTCAACTTCAATGAGCAGTTCTTC
CASRLNFNEQFF